The 30 T cell receptor beta chains below come from one sample, sequenced in a study of post-analysis software for immune sequencing data. Overall study findings and caveats: Patients showed TRBV5-6, TRBV5-1 and TRBV20-1 among four to six TRBV segments more frequent than in controls.

These receptors have no known antigen. Unique molecular identifiers featured in each of the TCR beta cDNA libraries. Each CDR3 protein gets one entry after TCRdb re-called the PCR reads with MiXCR. This sample has 150,000 to 200,000 distinct CDR3 sequences; 25% to 35% occur once, and the top ten carry roughly 1.6%. Sequencing input: blood. All receptors come from a girl under 18 with multiple sclerosis.

V usage is TRBV18 and J usage is TRBJ2-1; 8 bases are shared with TRBD1. V dropped 2 bases and J dropped 3; count of bases not matched to a gene: 6. Germline CDR1 KGHSH, CDR2 LQKENI. The CDR3 has 16 amino acids. CDR3 protein: CASSPGQGAHYNEQFF. As DNA, the CDR3 is TGTGCCAGCTCACCAGGCCAGGGGGCTCACTACAATGAGCAGTTCTTC. The complete variable domain, with remaining parts taken from reference TRBV18 and TRBJ2-1, reads NAGVMQNPRHLVRRRGQEARLRCSPMKGHSHVYWYRQLPEEGLKFMVYLQKENIIDESGMPKERFSAEFPKEGPSILRIQQVVRGDSAAYFCASSPGQGAHYNEQFFGPGTRLTVL.

This clonotype was counted many times. In nucleotides, the CDR3 is TGCGCCAGCAGCCACCCACAGGGCGAGCAGTACTTC. This encodes CASSHPQGEQYF. This chain links TRBV4-1 with TRBJ2-7, with a possible D match to TRBD1 (6 bases). CDR3 length: 12 residues. Trimming took 3 bases from V and 6 from J, leaving 9 bases between them. Germline V lookup: CDR1 MGHRA, CDR2 YSYEKL.

This clonotype was picked up a small number of times. The chain combines TRBV11-2 with TRBJ2-1; D possibly corresponds to TRBD2 (6 bases). Germline CDR1 reads SGHAT; CDR2 reads FQNNGV. V lost 5 bases, J lost 5 bases, and 13 bases lay in between. CDR3 length equals 14 residues. CDR3 residues: CASSPFSGNNEQFF. For the CDR3, the DNA is TGTGCCAGCAGCCCTTTTAGCGGAAACAATGAGCAGTTCTTC.

In nucleotides, the CDR3 is TGTGCCAGCACTCCCCAGGGGGCAGAGAACACTGAAGCTTTCTTT. Amino acid sequence: CASTPQGAENTEAFF. V and J are TRBV27 and TRBJ1-1; 8 nucleotides align to TRBD1. Trimming cost V 7 bases and J 1 base; bases outside gene matches: 8. The V gene's germline CDR1 is MNHEY and CDR2 SMNVEV (reference sequence). This CDR3 region has 15 residues.

On this clonotype itself: This may be a read error: a much more frequent sequence differs by one nucleotide. This sequence joins TRBV10-3 and TRBJ2-5, with D perhaps matching TRBD2 (6 bases). The CDR3 length is 14 residues. The V gene lost 3 bases and the J gene lost 1 base, with 9 bases spanning the gap. Germline CDR1 is ENHRY and CDR2 is SYGVKD. CDR3 nucleotides: TGTGCCATCAGTGACAGGGACTTCCAAGAGACCCAGTACTTC. Protein product: CAISDRDFQETQYF.

This chain connects TRBV29-1 to TRBJ2-1; D not certain. Germline V gene data show CDR1 as SQVTM and CDR2 as ANQGSEA. V was shortened by 1 base and J by 12 bases, with 13 bases between the two germline ends. The CDR3 consists of 12 residues. The CDR3 region has the DNA TGCAGCGTTGAAGTGTGGTACAGTGGGCAGTTCTTC. As protein: CSVEVWYSGQFF.

This clonotype was found many times. The chain couples TRBV5-1 to TRBJ1-1, with D unclear. V was cut by 3 bases and J by 7 bases, with 13 bases left in between. This CDR3 contains 13 residues. Germline V gene sequence: CDR1 SGHRS, CDR2 YFSETQ. For the CDR3, the DNA is TGCGCCAGCAGCTCTACGACATCCTATGAAGCTTTCTTT. It codes for CASSSTTSYEAFF.

Comment on this clonotype: One base away lies a much larger clone, so this may be a sequencing read error. This rearrangement joins TRBV12-3 or TRBV12-4 to TRBJ1-1; D ambiguous. The CDR3 spans 16 residues. V lost 5 bases to trimming and J lost 4 bases, with 20 bases between them. The CDR3 DNA reads as TGTGCCAGCAGTCCAGGACGTGGGTGGATGAGCACTGAAGCTTTCTTT. Translating it yields CASSPGRGWMSTEAFF.

The table lists this clonotype with a few counts. The chain combines TRBV7-2 with TRBJ2-7; 8 bases fit TRBD2. From germline, CDR1 is SGHTA and CDR2 FQGNSA. Trimming took 4 bases from V and 6 from J; bases not matched to a gene: 8. The CDR3 consists of 14 residues. The CDR3 DNA reads TGTGCCAGCAGCTCGACTAGCGCGCCCGGCGAGCAGTACTTC. Its translation: CASSSTSAPGEQYF.

This clonotype has just a few counts. V is TRBV11-2 and J is TRBJ2-7, with 12 bases lining up with TRBD2. The CDR3 loop spans 15 amino acids. Germline V gives CDR1 SGHAT, CDR2 FQNNGV. With 4 bases clipped from V and 2 bases from J, the junction kept 3 bases outside the gene matches. The CDR3 loop reads CASSSPSGRAYEQYF. The CDR3 DNA reads as TGTGCCAGCAGCTCCCCTAGCGGGAGGGCCTACGAGCAGTACTTC.

About this clonotype itself: A much larger clone differs from this one at a single base, so this may be a read error. DNA for the CDR3: TGTGCCACCAGCAGAGTAGCCAACAATGGGCAGTTCTTC. As protein: CATSRVANNGQFF. V gene TRBV15 combines with J gene TRBJ2-1; D is uncertain. The CDR3 is 13 amino acids. Germline V gives CDR1 LNHNV, CDR2 YYDKDF (reference sequence).

This clonotype appeared many times. The chain couples TRBV7-2 to TRBJ2-7; 12 bases align to TRBD1. The CDR3 covers 16 residues. Looked up from germline, CDR1 is SGHTA and CDR2 is FQGNSA. Trimming took 2 bases from V and 4 from J; bases not matched to a gene: 6. This CDR3 is CASSLSLGQGAYEQYF. CDR3 nucleotides: TGTGCCAGCAGCTTAAGTTTGGGACAGGGGGCTTACGAGCAGTACTTC.

This clonotype occurred many times. The genes are TRBV27 and TRBJ2-1; D could derive from TRBD1 or TRBD2 (5 bases each). V was shortened by 6 bases and J by 9 bases, with 15 bases between the two germline ends. The germline gives CDR1 MNHEY, CDR2 SMNVEV (reference sequence). There are 13 residues in the CDR3. CDR3 in amino acids: CASRTGAVSEQFF. The CDR3 DNA sequence: TGTGCCAGCAGAACCGGGGCCGTAAGTGAGCAGTTCTTC.

This clonotype was detected only a few times. The rearrangement uses TRBV14 and TRBJ2-1, with 7 bases aligning to TRBD2. V lost 0 bases to trimming and J lost 4 bases; unmatched junction nucleotides: 6. The V gene's germline CDR1 is SGHDN and CDR2 FVKESK. This CDR3 has 16 amino acids. The CDR3 reads CASSQDEGGEYNEQFF. The CDR3 nucleotides are TGTGCCAGCAGCCAAGACGAGGGAGGGGAATACAATGAGCAGTTCTTC.

The chain joins TRBV24-1 to TRBJ2-3; 11 nucleotides align to TRBD2. CDR3 size: 21 residues. J lost 1 base, V lost 1 base, and 15 bases had no gene match. CDR1 is KGHDR and CDR2 is SFDVKD in the germline V gene. The CDR3, as DNA: TGTGCCACCAGTGATTTACCCTCCCCACCGGGACTAGCGGAACGCACAGATACGCAGTATTTT. Its translation: CATSDLPSPPGLAERTDTQYF.

The genes are TRBV29-1 and TRBJ1-2; D might be TRBD1 (5 bases). Germline assignment: CDR1 SQVTM and CDR2 ANQGSEA. The CDR3 consists of 12 residues. V dropped 3 bases and J dropped 4 bases, with 9 bases sitting between them. CDR3 coding DNA: TGCAGCGTTGATGGGGGGGGCTATGGCTACACCTTC. Translating gives CSVDGGGYGYTF. Together with reference TRBV29-1 and TRBJ1-2, the CDR3 gives the full variable domain: SAVISQKPSRDICQRGTSLTIQCQVDSQVTMMFWYRQQPGQSLTLIATANQGSEATYESGFVIDKFPISRPNLTFSTLTVSNMSPEDSSIYLCSVDGGGYGYTFGSGTRLTVV.

Ten or more counts support this clonotype. The genes are TRBV12-3 or TRBV12-4 and TRBJ2-5; 9 bases are shared with TRBD1. Trimming at V came to 6 bases and at J to 4 bases, leaving 9 bases not matched to a gene. This CDR3 contains 15 residues. This chain's CDR3 is CASRHSRQGGETQYF. The CDR3 DNA reads TGTGCCAGCAGACATTCCCGACAGGGGGGAGAGACCCAGTACTTC.

Concerning this clonotype itself: Since a much larger clone is just one base distant, this may be a read error. The rearrangement links TRBV29-1 to TRBJ1-1; D may be TRBD1 (5 bases). CDR1 and CDR2 from the germline V gene are SQVTM and ANQGSEA. The CDR3 covers 13 residues. Trimming stripped 3 bases from V and 7 bases from J, with 15 bases between. CDR3 residues: CSVDGGVYNEAFF. The CDR3 nucleotides are TGCAGCGTTGATGGAGGGGTGTACAATGAAGCTTTCTTT.

This clonotype appeared many times. The rearrangement links TRBV7-6 to TRBJ2-3; a weak D match, TRBD2 (5 bases). The CDR3 extends over 16 amino acids. CDR1 and CDR2 (germline): SGHVS, FNYEAQ. With 6 bases removed from V and 3 bases from J, the gap between germline ends came to 19 bases. CDR3 nucleotides: TGTGCCAGCAGACCCTTGGTGGGAGTGGGGACAGATACGCAGTATTTT. Its protein product is CASRPLVGVGTDTQYF. Based on the CDR3 plus reference TRBV7-6 and TRBJ2-3, the full variable domain is GAGVSQSPRYKVTKRGQDVALRCDPISGHVSLYWYRQALGQGPEFLTYFNYEAQQDKSGLPNDRFSAERPEGSISTLTIQRTEQRDSAMYRCASRPLVGVGTDTQYFGPGTRLTVL.

The chain is built from TRBV2 and TRBJ2-3; the D gene is possibly TRBD1 (8 bases). V was clipped by 7 bases and J by 2 bases, with 19 bases between them. Germline V gene lookup returns CDR1 SNHLY and CDR2 FYNNEI. The CDR3 spans 16 residues. For the CDR3, the DNA is TGTGCCAGCACCGAACAGGGGGGGTACGACACAGATACGCAGTATTTT. As protein: CASTEQGGYDTDTQYF. The variable domain in full, completed from reference TRBV2 and TRBJ2-3, reads EPEVTQTPSHQVTQMGQEVILRCVPISNHLYFYWYRQILGQKVEFLVSFYNNEISEKSEIFDDQFSVERPDGSNFTLKIRSTKLEDSAMYFCASTEQGGYDTDTQYFGPGTRLTVL.

This clonotype was found many times. The genes are TRBV10-3 and TRBJ1-2, with 7 bases lining up with TRBD1. This CDR3 contains 14 residues. V was pared by 2 bases and J by 5 bases, with 5 bases of the junction left unmatched. Germline CDR1 reads ENHRY; CDR2 reads SYGVKD. The CDR3 here is CAISETRGYYGYTF. For the CDR3, the DNA is TGTGCCATCAGTGAGACCAGGGGGTATTATGGCTACACCTTC.

The sample holds a few counts of this clonotype. The chain has TRBV19 and TRBJ2-7; either TRBD1 or TRBD2 may fit D (5 bases each). The V end lost 3 bases, the J end lost 1 base, and 13 bases lay between the germline ends. The CDR3 totals 15 residues. Germline loops: CDR1 LNHDA, CDR2 SQIVND (reference sequence). In nucleotides, the CDR3 is TGTGCCAGTAGTATTACGGCAGGGAGATCCTACGAGCAGTACTTC. It translates to CASSITAGRSYEQYF.

CDR3 coding DNA: TGTGCCATCAGTGAAGGGGGGGTGCCGAACACTGAAGCTTTCTTT. Amino acid sequence: CAISEGGVPNTEAFF. The chain recombines TRBV10-3 with TRBJ1-1; TRBD1 might be the D (6 bases). The CDR3 sequence is 15 residues long. Between the trimmed V and J ends, which lost 3 bases and 1 base, there was a span of 12 bases. From germline, CDR1 is ENHRY and CDR2 SYGVKD.

This clonotype appeared a few times. V and J are TRBV5-1 and TRBJ2-7; 9 bases map to TRBD1. Germline values: CDR1 SGHRS, CDR2 YFSETQ. The CDR3 contains 15 residues. V shed 4 bases and J 2 bases; nucleotides not matched to a gene: 7. The DNA for the CDR3 is TGCGCCAGCAGCGAAGGACAGGGGCTTACCTACGAGCAGTACTTC. Encoded protein: CASSEGQGLTYEQYF.

The chain couples TRBV7-2 to TRBJ2-1; TRBD1 agrees at 9 bases. CDR1 is SGHTA and CDR2 is FQGNSA in the germline V gene. CDR3 length equals 15 residues. With 5 bases clipped from V and 7 bases from J, the junction kept 9 bases outside the gene matches. CDR3 amino acids: CASSPWTGVTNEQFF. DNA for the CDR3: TGTGCCAGCAGCCCGTGGACAGGGGTGACGAATGAGCAGTTCTTC.

This clonotype was counted at least ten times. This rearrangement joins TRBV10-2 to TRBJ1-1; D is uncertain. This CDR3 spans 16 amino acids. Germline values: CDR1 WSHSY, CDR2 SAAADI. Trimming left V 6 bases short and J 0 bases short, with 17 bases between. CDR3 residues: CASSLDRRSMNTEAFF. The CDR3 DNA is TGCGCCAGCAGCCTCGATCGGAGGTCCATGAACACTGAAGCTTTCTTT.

This clonotype appeared a few times. The chain is built from TRBV15 and TRBJ2-2, with unresolved D. Trimming stripped 0 bases from V and 2 bases from J, with 13 bases between. The CDR3 consists of 17 residues. Germline CDR1 and CDR2: LNHNV and YYDKDF (reference sequence). The CDR3 coding sequence is TGTGCCACCAGCAGAGATCGGTCAAAAAGCAACACCGGGGAGCTGTTTTTT. Translating gives CATSRDRSKSNTGELFF.

The CDR3 here is CASSQDSSNQPQHF. In nucleotides, the CDR3 is TGTGCCAGCAGCCAGGACAGTTCCAATCAGCCCCAGCATTTT. This rearrangement joins TRBV7-2 to TRBJ1-5; D might be TRBD1 (6 bases). Per the germline V gene, CDR1 is SGHTA and CDR2 is FQGNSA. V shed 5 bases and J shed 3 bases, with 11 bases lying between them. The length of the CDR3 is 14 residues.

This clonotype showed up just a few times. CDR3 coding DNA: TGTGCCAGCAGTTACGGGGGATCCGCTAACTATGGCTACACCTTC. It codes for CASSYGGSANYGYTF. The chain carries TRBV6-5 and TRBJ1-2; a possible D gene is TRBD1 (5 bases). Germline V CDR1 and CDR2: MNHEY, SVGAGI. V was clipped by 2 bases and J by 0 bases, with 10 bases between them. This CDR3 is built from 15 residues.

The V gene is TRBV28, the J gene TRBJ2-7; D not certain. Germline V lookup: CDR1 MDHEN, CDR2 SYDVKM. V was pared by 6 bases and J by 2 bases, with 17 bases between. CDR3 length: 15 amino acids. CDR3 nucleotide sequence: TGTGCCAGCAGCCCCTCAGCGTACCCACCCTACGAGCAGTACTTC. Translating it yields CASSPSAYPPYEQYF.